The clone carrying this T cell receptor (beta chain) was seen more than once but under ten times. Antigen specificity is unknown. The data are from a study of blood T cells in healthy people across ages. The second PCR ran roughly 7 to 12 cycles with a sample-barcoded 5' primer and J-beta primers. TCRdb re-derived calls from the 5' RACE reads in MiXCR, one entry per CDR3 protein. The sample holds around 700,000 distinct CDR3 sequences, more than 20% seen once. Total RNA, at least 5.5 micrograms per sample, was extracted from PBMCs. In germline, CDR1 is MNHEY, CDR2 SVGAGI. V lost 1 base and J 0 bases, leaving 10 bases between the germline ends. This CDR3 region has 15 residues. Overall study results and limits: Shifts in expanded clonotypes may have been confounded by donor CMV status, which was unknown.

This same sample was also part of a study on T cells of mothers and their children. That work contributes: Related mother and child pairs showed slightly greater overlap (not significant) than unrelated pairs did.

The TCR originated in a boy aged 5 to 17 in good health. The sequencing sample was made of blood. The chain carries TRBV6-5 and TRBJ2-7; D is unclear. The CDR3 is CASSYFLGSSYEQYF. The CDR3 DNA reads TGTGCCAGCAGTTACTTTCTGGGCAGCTCCTACGAGCAGTACTTC.